This T cell receptor beta chain was retrieved from a study of T cell changes during pregnancy in multiple sclerosis. CDR1 and CDR2 (germline): SEHNR, FQNEAQ (reference sequence). The CDR3 extends over 15 amino acids. V shed 5 bases and J shed 0 bases, with 10 bases lying between them. Produced via immunoSEQ multiplex PCR; TCRdb's table is partial and in-frame only. In the table there are under 75,000 clones, 80% to 95% of which are singletons. Material: CD8+ T cells from peripheral blood mononuclear cells, obtained in the second trimester of pregnancy. This clonotype was obtained from a female donor with multiple sclerosis, enrolled in a pregnancy study. The J gene is TRBJ2-2, the V gene TRBV7-9; D may be TRBD2 (5 bases). As DNA, the CDR3 is TGTGCCAGCAGCCGGGATGGTTCGAACACCGGGGAGCTGTTTTTT. Translation gives CASSRDGSNTGELFF.